A selection of T cell receptor beta chains follows, all from one sample in a study of shared clonotypes between healthy human individuals. Generated by immunoSEQ multiplex PCR, the TCRdb table keeps only in-frame clones and is missing some. The sample has roughly 810,000 clones; about 96% are singletons. Source material: naive CD8+ T cells sorted from blood. Receptor source: a man aged 30-40 years in good health. Each CDR3 is given with its conserved first and last residue. D genes are given only for firm matches. Some rows have no size entry. The others give once, few or many, or a class for an expanded clone.

length	D	V	size	J	DNA	CDR3
14	TRBD1	TRBV7-2	NA	TRBJ2-7	TGTGCCAGCAGCTTAGATGGGACAGGTTACGAGCAGTACTTC	CASSLDGTGYEQYF
10	NA	TRBV20-1	once	TRBJ2-1	TGCAGTGCTAGAGACGATGAGCAGTTCTTC	CSARDDEQFF
15	NA	TRBV10-1	NA	TRBJ2-1	TGCGCCAGCAGTGGGGGGTTTTCCTCCTACAATGAGCAGTTCTTC	CASSGGFSSYNEQFF
17	NA	TRBV9	NA	TRBJ2-7	TGTGCCAGCAGCGCCGGGACAACGACGGCTAGCTCCTACGAGCAGTACTTC	CASSAGTTTASSYEQYF
14	NA	TRBV7-8	once	TRBJ2-5	TGTGCCAGCAGCCCGTTGACTAGAGGCGAGACCCAGTACTTC	CASSPLTRGETQYF
16	TRBD2	TRBV14	NA	TRBJ2-2	TGTGCCAGCAGCCAAGACTGGACTAGCGGGACCGGGGAGCTGTTTTTT	CASSQDWTSGTGELFF
14	NA	TRBV13	NA	TRBJ1-1	TGTGCCACCGCCCGGGGTTGGGGAAACACTGAAGCTTTCTTT	CATARGWGNTEAFF
12	NA	TRBV7-9	NA	TRBJ2-7	TGTGCCAGCAGTCAGACCCTCTACGAGCAGTACTTC	CASSQTLYEQYF
18	TRBD2	TRBV4-1	NA	TRBJ2-7	TGCGCCAGCAGCCAACTCTGGGCTAGCGGGAGCGCCTCCTACGAGCAGTACTTC	CASSQLWASGSASYEQYF
17	NA	TRBV10-2	NA	TRBJ2-6	TGCGCCAGCAGTGAGGAATTCGGGGCGCCTGGGGCCAACGTCCTGACTTTC	CASSEEFGAPGANVLTF
16	TRBD2	TRBV27	once	TRBJ2-3	TGTGCCAGCAGTTTACTAGCGGGAGGAAGCACAGATACGCAGTATTTT	CASSLLAGGSTDTQYF
15	TRBD2	TRBV7-9	NA	TRBJ2-1	TGTGCCAGCGGTCTGACTAGCGGGAGTATCAGTGAGCAGTTCTTC	CASGLTSGSISEQFF
14	TRBD1	TRBV9	NA	TRBJ1-2	TGTGCCAGCAGCGGAACCGGGACAGGGTATGGCTACACCTTC	CASSGTGTGYGYTF
15	TRBD2	TRBV15	NA	TRBJ2-3	TGTGCCACCAGCACTAGCGGGGCTTTCTCAGATACGCAGTATTTT	CATSTSGAFSDTQYF
14	NA	TRBV2	NA	TRBJ2-7	TGTGCCAGCAGTGAATACCCAGGGTCCTACGAGCAGTACTTC	CASSEYPGSYEQYF
13	TRBD2	TRBV5-4	NA	TRBJ2-7	TGTGCCAGCAGCCCCGGGACTAGGGAAGAGCAGTACTTC	CASSPGTREEQYF
14	NA	TRBV6-5	few	TRBJ1-5	TGTGCCAGCAGTCTCATAGGTAGCAATCAGCCCCAGCATTTT	CASSLIGSNQPQHF
16	TRBD2	TRBV11-2	NA	TRBJ2-3	TGTGCCAGCAGCTCCAGGACTAGCGGGGGGCACGATACGCAGTATTTT	CASSSRTSGGHDTQYF
14	NA	TRBV5-1	NA	TRBJ2-2	TGCGCCAGCAGCTTGCAGGGGAACACCGGGGAGCTGTTTTTT	CASSLQGNTGELFF
14	NA	TRBV27	NA	TRBJ2-4	TGTGCCAGCAAACAGGGAATAGCCAAAAACATTCAGTACTTC	CASKQGIAKNIQYF
17	NA	TRBV9	NA	TRBJ2-3	TGTGCCAGCAGCGTAGCCCCCAGGGAGAATAGCACAGATACGCAGTATTTT	CASSVAPRENSTDTQYF
12	NA	TRBV29-1	NA	TRBJ1-2	TGCAGCGTTGGAAGGGAGGGTTATGGCTACACCTTC	CSVGREGYGYTF
13	NA	TRBV7-3	NA	TRBJ1-1	TGTGCCAGCAGCTTGTTAGCGGATGGGGAAGCTTTCTTT	CASSLLADGEAFF
15	TRBD1	TRBV5-6	NA	TRBJ1-2	TGTGCCAGCAGCTACGGACAGGGCGGGAACTATGGCTACACCTTC	CASSYGQGGNYGYTF
13	TRBD1	TRBV14	NA	TRBJ1-2	TGTGCCAGCAGCCGGACAGGGTCTGGAGGCTACACCTTC	CASSRTGSGGYTF
16	TRBD2	TRBV28	NA	TRBJ2-7	TGTGCCAGCAGCCCCCTTGGGGGACTAGCGGTCTACGAGCAGTACTTC	CASSPLGGLAVYEQYF
13	NA	TRBV7-6	NA	TRBJ2-1	TGTGCCAGCAGCACAGGAAACAGGGTTGAGCAGTTCTTC	CASSTGNRVEQFF
13	NA	TRBV11-2	few	TRBJ2-7	TGTGCCAGCAGCTTAGCGGCCTCCTACGAGCAGTACTTC	CASSLAASYEQYF
14	TRBD1	TRBV11-2	NA	TRBJ2-7	TGTGCCAGCAGCTCAGGACAGGGCTCCTACGAGCAGTACTTC	CASSSGQGSYEQYF
13	NA	TRBV30	NA	TRBJ2-5	TGTGCCTTCCTTTCGGACTTCCAAGAGACCCAGTACTTC	CAFLSDFQETQYF
18	TRBD2	TRBV5-1	NA	TRBJ2-1	TGCGCCAGCAGCTTGACCCAGACTAGCGGGAAGGCCATCGATGAGCAGTTCTTC	CASSLTQTSGKAIDEQFF
16	NA	TRBV4-1	once	TRBJ2-3	TGCGCCAGCAGCCCCGTCGAGCGGTCTAGCACAGATACGCAGTATTTT	CASSPVERSSTDTQYF
16	TRBD1	TRBV29-1	NA	TRBJ1-1	TGCAGCGCCTCGGACAGGGGGCCATTTTGGAGCACTGAAGCTTTCTTT	CSASDRGPFWSTEAFF
17	TRBD2	TRBV6-1	NA	TRBJ2-7	TGTGCCAGCAGTGAATTTAGGCCGGGACTAGCGGCCTACGAGCAGTACTTC	CASSEFRPGLAAYEQYF
16	TRBD2	TRBV29-1	NA	TRBJ2-3	TGCAGCGTTGGGGGGACTAGCGGGAGACCATTGGATACGCAGTATTTT	CSVGGTSGRPLDTQYF
12	NA	TRBV6-4	NA	TRBJ2-2	TGTGCCAGCAGTGACGTAGTCGGGGAGCTGTTTTTT	CASSDVVGELFF
13	TRBD2	TRBV29-1	NA	TRBJ2-7	TGCAGCGTTGAGGACCGGGGGGGCTACGAGCAGTACTTC	CSVEDRGGYEQYF
12	NA	TRBV6-5	NA	TRBJ2-7	TGTGCCAGCAGTCCGTCGCCCTACGAGCAGTACTTC	CASSPSPYEQYF
16	NA	TRBV11-2	NA	TRBJ1-1	TGTGCCAGCAGCTTAGATCGTTTTGAGGTGAACACTGAAGCTTTCTTT	CASSLDRFEVNTEAFF
14	NA	TRBV4-1	once	TRBJ2-2	TGCGCCAGCAGCCGAGTTCTAAGGACCGGGGAGCTGTTTTTT	CASSRVLRTGELFF
15	NA	TRBV4-3	NA	TRBJ2-2	TGCGCCAGCAGCCAAGATCCAACAGACACCGGGGAGCTGTTTTTT	CASSQDPTDTGELFF
21	TRBD1	TRBV6-1	NA	TRBJ2-2	TGTGCCAGCAGTGAAGGCTTGAGCTTTATCCGGGACAGGGAGAACACCGGGGAGCTGTTTTTT	CASSEGLSFIRDRENTGELFF
17	NA	TRBV7-8	NA	TRBJ2-1	TGTGCCAGCAGCGCCACAGGGAATATCGCTCTCTACAATGAGCAGTTCTTC	CASSATGNIALYNEQFF
16	NA	TRBV28	NA	TRBJ2-1	TGTGCCAGCAGTTTAATTGCGGGAAGCTCCTACAATGAGCAGTTCTTC	CASSLIAGSSYNEQFF
15	NA	TRBV29-1	NA	TRBJ2-1	TGCAGCGTCGCAGGGACGGGTAGCTCCTACAATGAGCAGTTCTTC	CSVAGTGSSYNEQFF
13	TRBD2	TRBV10-3	NA	TRBJ2-5	TGTGCCTCTGGGGTAGCGGGAGATGAGACCCAGTACTTC	CASGVAGDETQYF
14	NA	TRBV15	NA	TRBJ2-3	TGTGCCACCAGCAGGAGACTCGAGAGGGATACGCAGTATTTT	CATSRRLERDTQYF